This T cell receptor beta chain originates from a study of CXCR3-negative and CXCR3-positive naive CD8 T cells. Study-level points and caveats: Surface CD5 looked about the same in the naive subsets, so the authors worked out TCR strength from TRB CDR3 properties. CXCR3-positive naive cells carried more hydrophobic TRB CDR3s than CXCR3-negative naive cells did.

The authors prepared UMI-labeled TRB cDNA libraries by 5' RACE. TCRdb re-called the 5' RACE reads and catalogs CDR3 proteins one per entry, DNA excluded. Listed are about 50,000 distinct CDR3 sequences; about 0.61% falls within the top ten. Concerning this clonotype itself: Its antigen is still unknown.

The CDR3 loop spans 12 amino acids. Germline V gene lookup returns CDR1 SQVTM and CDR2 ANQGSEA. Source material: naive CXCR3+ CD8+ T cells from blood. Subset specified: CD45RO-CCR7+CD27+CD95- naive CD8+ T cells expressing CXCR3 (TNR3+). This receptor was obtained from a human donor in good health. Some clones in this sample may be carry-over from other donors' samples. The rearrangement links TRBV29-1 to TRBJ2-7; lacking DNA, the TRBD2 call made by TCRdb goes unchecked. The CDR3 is CSVLGLAGEQYF.